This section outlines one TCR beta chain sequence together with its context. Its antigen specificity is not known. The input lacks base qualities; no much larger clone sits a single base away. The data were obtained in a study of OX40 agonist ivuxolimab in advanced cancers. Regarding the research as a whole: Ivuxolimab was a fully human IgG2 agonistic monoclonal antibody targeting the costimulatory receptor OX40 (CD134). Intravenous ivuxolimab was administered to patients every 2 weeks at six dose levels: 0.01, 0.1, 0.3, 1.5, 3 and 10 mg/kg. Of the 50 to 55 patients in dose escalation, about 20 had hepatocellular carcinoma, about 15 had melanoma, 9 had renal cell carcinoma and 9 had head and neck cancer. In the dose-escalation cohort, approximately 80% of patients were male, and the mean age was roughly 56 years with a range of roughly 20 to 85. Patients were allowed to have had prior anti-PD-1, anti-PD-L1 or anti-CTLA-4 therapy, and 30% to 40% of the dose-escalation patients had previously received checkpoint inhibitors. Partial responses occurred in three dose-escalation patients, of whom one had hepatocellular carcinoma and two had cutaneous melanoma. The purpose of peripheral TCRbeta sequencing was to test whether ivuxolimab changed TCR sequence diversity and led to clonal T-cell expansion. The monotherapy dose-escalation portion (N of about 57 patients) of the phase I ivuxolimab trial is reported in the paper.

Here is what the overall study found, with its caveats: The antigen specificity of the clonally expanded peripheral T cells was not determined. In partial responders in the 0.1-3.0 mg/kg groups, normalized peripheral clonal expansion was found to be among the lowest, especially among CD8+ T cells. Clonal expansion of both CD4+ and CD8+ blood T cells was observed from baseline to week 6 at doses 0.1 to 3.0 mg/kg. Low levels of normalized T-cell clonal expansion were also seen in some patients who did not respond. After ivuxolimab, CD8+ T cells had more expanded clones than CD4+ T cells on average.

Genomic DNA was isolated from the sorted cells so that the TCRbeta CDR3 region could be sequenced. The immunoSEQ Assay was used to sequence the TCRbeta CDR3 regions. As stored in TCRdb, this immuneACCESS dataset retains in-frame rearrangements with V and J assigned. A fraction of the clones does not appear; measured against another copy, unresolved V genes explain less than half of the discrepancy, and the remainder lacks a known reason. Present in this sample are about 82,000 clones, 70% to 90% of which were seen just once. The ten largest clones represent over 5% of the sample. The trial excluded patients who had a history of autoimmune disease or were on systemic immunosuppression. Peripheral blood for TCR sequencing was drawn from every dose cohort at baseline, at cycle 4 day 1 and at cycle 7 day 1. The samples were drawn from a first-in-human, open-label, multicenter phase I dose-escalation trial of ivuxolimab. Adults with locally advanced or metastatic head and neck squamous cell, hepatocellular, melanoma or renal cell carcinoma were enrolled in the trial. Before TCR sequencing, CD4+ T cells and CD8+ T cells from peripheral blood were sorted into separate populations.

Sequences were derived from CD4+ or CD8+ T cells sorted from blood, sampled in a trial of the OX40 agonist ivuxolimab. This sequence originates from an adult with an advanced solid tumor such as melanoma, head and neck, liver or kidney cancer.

The CDR3 here reads CASSLGAHSNQPQHF. The sequenced DNA is TGTGCCAGCAGCTTAGGGGCGCATAGCAATCAGCCCCAGCATTTT. The chain couples TRBV7-2 to TRBJ1-5, with an unclear D gene assignment. The V end loses 1 base and the J end loses 0 bases, and a stretch of 7 bases separates them. The CDR3, cysteine through phenylalanine, is 15 amino acids long. Only the CDR3 part of the read is kept: 45 bases, read in frame from the first base. CDR1 and CDR2, per the germline V gene, are SGHTA and FQGNSA.